Below, 28 T cell receptor beta chains from the same sample are listed, as sequenced in a study of T cell clonality in common variable immunodeficiency. Clones were read by immunoSEQ multiplex PCR, and TCRdb kept only the in-frame ones, dropping some. Sampling found about 34,000 clones, none seen once. The sample consisted of peripheral blood mononuclear cells. These receptors were collected from a person between 18 and 75 years old in good health.

About this clone: The read falls 3 residues short of the CDR3 end, and the missing part is taken from the germline J gene. Other DNA variants within this sample encode the same CDR3. The chain couples TRBV18 to TRBJ2-3; TRBD1 aligns across 8 bases. Per germline, CDR1 KGHSH and CDR2 LQKENI. V dropped 3 bases and J dropped 0; count of bases not matched to a gene: 2. The CDR3 is 15 residues long. The part of the CDR3 DNA that was read is TGTGCCAGCTCACCCGGACAGGGAAGCACAGATACG. Residues: CASSPGQGSTDT. The whole CDR3 sequence reads CASSPGQGSTDTQYF.

This clone is termed medium-sized. Read coverage stops 3 residues before the CDR3 terminus; the germline J gene supplies the remainder. This chain uses TRBV6-1 with TRBJ2-2, with D uncertain. The CDR3 loop spans 13 amino acids. CDR1 and CDR2 (germline): MNHNS, SASEGT. Trimming removed 4 bases from V and 3 bases from J, with 6 bases in between. The CDR3 sequence: CASSARDTGELFF. Incomplete CDR3 DNA: TGTGCCAGCAGTGCCCGGGACACCGGGGAG.

This clone has a count of ten or more. The read stops 3 residues short of the end of the CDR3; the missing end is completed from the germline J gene. This chain joins TRBV10-2 and TRBJ1-6, with TRBD1 identical over 9 bases. Germline CDR1 WSHSY, CDR2 SAAADI. Trimming at V came to 7 bases and at J to 9 bases, leaving 4 bases not matched to a gene. The CDR3 runs 13 residues. This CDR3 reads CASTRGQGSPLHF. The covered CDR3 bases are TGCGCCAGCACCCGGGGACAGGGTTCACCC.

Many counts were recorded for this clone. The sequenced fragment ends 3 residues before the CDR3 boundary, so the rest is inferred from the germline J gene. The chain uses TRBV7-9 and TRBJ2-5; TRBD2 aligns across 9 bases. Germline V gene data show CDR1 as SEHNR and CDR2 as FQNEAQ (reference sequence). This CDR3 contains 15 residues. J lost 2 bases, V lost 5 bases, and 6 bases had no gene match. The CDR3: CASSPLAGVQETQYF. The DNA read from the CDR3 is TGTGCCAGCAGCCCCTTAGCGGGAGTACAAGAGACC.

This clone was seen many times. The DNA ends 3 residues before the CDR3 does, and the rest of the CDR3 is filled in from the germline J gene. This chain joins TRBV5-4 and TRBJ1-1, with a possible D match to TRBD1 (6 bases). The V gene's germline CDR1 is SGHNT and CDR2 YYREEE (reference sequence). The CDR3 runs to 15 residues. Deletions cut 4 bases from V and 1 base from J, with 14 bases between. This CDR3 reads CASSITGRGNTEAFF. The CDR3 DNA, read in part, is TGTGCCAGCAGCATAACAGGGAGAGGGAACACTGAA.

This clone was seen at least ten times. The read stops 3 residues short of the end of the CDR3; the missing end is completed from the germline J gene. The chain recombines TRBV5-4 with TRBJ2-2; D remains ambiguous. V lost 2 bases, J lost 3 bases, and 8 bases lay in between. CDR1 SGHNT and CDR2 YYREEE come from the germline V gene (reference sequence). This CDR3 comprises 14 residues. CDR3 region: CASSFRSDTGELFF. The sequenced CDR3 bases are TGTGCCAGCAGCTTCAGGTCGGACACCGGGGAG.

This clone has a count of ten or more. Read sequence stops 3 residues before the CDR3 end, and the germline J gene provides the missing end. The rearrangement joins TRBV18 to TRBJ2-2; 10 bases are a match to TRBD1. Germline V gives CDR1 KGHSH, CDR2 LQKENI. V lost 2 bases and J lost 6; bases outside the gene matches: 9. CDR3 length equals 17 residues. The part of the CDR3 DNA that was read is TGTGCCAGCTCACCATCCGGACAGGGGGAATCGCCCGGGGAG. Translated: CASSPSGQGESPGE. From start to end, the CDR3 is CASSPSGQGESPGELFF.

This clone was counted many times. The read halts 3 residues ahead of the CDR3 end, with the missing end drawn from the germline J gene. The rearrangement links TRBV11-2 to TRBJ1-4, with 7 bases identical to TRBD1. V trimming: 1 base; J trimming: 8 bases; junction bases outside the gene matches: 4. The length of the CDR3 is 14 residues. Germline V gives CDR1 SGHAT, CDR2 FQNNGV. CDR3 amino acids: CASSLGGQREKLFF. CDR3 DNA, as far as it was read: TGTGCCAGCAGCTTAGGGGGACAGAGGGAAAAA.

This clone occurred a few times. The read ends 3 residues before the CDR3 terminus; that terminus is restored from the germline J gene. The chain employs TRBV7-7 and TRBJ1-1, with D maybe TRBD1 (5 bases). The germline CDR1 and CDR2 sequences are SSHAT and FNYEAQ (reference sequence). There are 13 residues in the CDR3. The covered CDR3 bases are TGTGCCAGCAGCTTACGGGCGGGGGAGACC. Its protein is CASSLRAGET. The whole CDR3 protein is CASSLRAGETAFF.

This clone is medium-sized by share. The read halts 3 residues ahead of the CDR3 end, with the missing end drawn from the germline J gene. The gene calls are TRBV6-2 or TRBV6-3 and TRBJ1-5; no clear D gene. The CDR3 is made up of 14 amino acids. V was pared by 0 bases and J by 8 bases, with 11 bases between. Germline CDR1 MNHEY, CDR2 SVGEGT. Here the CDR3 reads CASSYSSRREPQHF. The covered CDR3 bases are TGTGCCAGCAGTTACTCGAGTAGGCGGGAGCCC.

At least ten counts were recorded for this clone. The read ends 3 residues before the CDR3 terminus; that terminus is restored from the germline J gene. This rearrangement joins TRBV5-1 to TRBJ2-5, with 8 bases fitting TRBD1. V was pared by 6 bases and J by 4 bases, with 14 bases of the junction left unmatched. The CDR3 loop spans 16 amino acids. From germline, CDR1 is SGHRS and CDR2 YFSETQ. This CDR3 reads CASTFLTGEITETQYF. The CDR3 bases that were read are TGCGCCAGCACCTTTCTGACAGGGGAGATTACAGAGACC.

This clone was counted ten times or more. Sequencing ends 3 residues short of the CDR3 end; the germline J gene provides the rest. This chain links TRBV12-3 or TRBV12-4 with TRBJ2-1; no firm D call. The CDR3 is made up of 13 amino acids. Trimming stripped 1 base from V and 9 bases from J, with 10 bases between. The sequenced CDR3 bases are TGTGCCAGCAGTTTAGGGGCCACCGGTGAG. Its translation is CASSLGATGE. The whole CDR3 protein reads CASSLGATGEQFF.

This clone occurred many times. Read coverage stops 3 residues before the CDR3 terminus; the germline J gene supplies the remainder. The chain uses TRBV5-1 and TRBJ1-4; D unresolved. CDR1 and CDR2 from the germline V gene are SGHRS and YFSETQ. The CDR3 runs 15 residues. V was clipped by 4 bases and J by 5 bases, with 15 bases between them. The CDR3 sequence is CASSPGSSGNEKLFF. The covered CDR3 bases are TGCGCCAGCAGCCCCGGGTCCTCCGGGAATGAAAAA.

The table lists this clone with many counts. The read terminates 3 residues before the CDR3 end, so the remaining end is supplied by the germline J gene. The chain employs TRBV19 and TRBJ1-6; 8 bases line up with TRBD1. V shed 6 bases, J shed 7 bases, and the junction held 2 bases outside the gene matches. Germline V gives CDR1 LNHDA, CDR2 SQIVND (reference sequence). The CDR3 totals 13 residues. The CDR3 spells CASRQGGNSPLHF. The covered CDR3 bases are TGTGCCAGTAGACAGGGGGGGAATTCACCC.

This clone has a count of ten or more. The CDR3 end is not reached by the read, which stops 3 residues before it; the germline J gene fills it in. V usage is TRBV27 and J usage is TRBJ1-1; 8 bases are shared with TRBD1. Per germline, CDR1 MNHEY and CDR2 SMNVEV (reference sequence). This CDR3 comprises 17 residues. Trimming at V came to 6 bases and at J to 1 base, leaving 13 bases not matched to a gene. The part of the CDR3 DNA that was read is TGTGCCAGCAGAAAAGAACGGGACAGGAGCCCGAACACTGAA. Residues: CASRKERDRSPNTE. The complete CDR3 reads CASRKERDRSPNTEAFF.

This clone appeared many times. Read data end 3 residues before the CDR3 end; the end is taken from the germline J gene. The J gene is TRBJ2-1, the V gene TRBV28, with TRBD2 as a possible D gene (6 bases). V lost 7 bases and J lost 2, with 12 bases in between. The CDR3 runs 14 residues. Germline CDR1 reads MDHEN; CDR2 reads SYDVKM. CDR3: CASIGGKPYNEQFF. The CDR3 DNA, read in part, is TGTGCCAGCATAGGCGGGAAACCCTACAATGAG.

This clone appeared many times. The read is 3 residues too short to cover the CDR3 end, so that end is filled in from the germline J gene. The gene calls are TRBV20-1 and TRBJ2-1; D ambiguous. Looked up from germline, CDR1 is DFQATT and CDR2 is SNEGSKA (reference sequence). The CDR3 length is 14 residues. With 0 bases removed from V and 0 bases from J, the gap between germline ends came to 6 bases. CDR3 DNA, as far as it was read: TGCAGTGCTAGAGACCAGAGCTCCTACAATGAG. It encodes CSARDQSSYNE. The complete CDR3 sequence is CSARDQSSYNEQFF.

This clone was recorded many times. The read terminates 3 residues ahead of where the CDR3 ends, so the germline J gene completes it. The gene calls are TRBV20-1 and TRBJ1-5, with 8 nucleotides matching TRBD1. This CDR3 has 17 residues. The germline V gene has CDR1 DFQATT and CDR2 SNEGSKA (reference sequence). V lost 4 bases to trimming and J lost 1 base; unmatched junction nucleotides: 12. CDR3 amino acids: CSAISGGARFSNQPQHF. The sequenced CDR3 bases are TGCAGTGCTATTTCAGGGGGCGCGAGGTTCAGCAATCAGCCC.

This clone was detected many times. The read comes to an end 3 residues before the CDR3 does, leaving the germline J gene to fill in the end. This chain connects TRBV7-8 to TRBJ1-2, with 7 positions matching TRBD1. V was clipped by 6 bases and J by 2 bases; unmatched bases: 6. The CDR3 loop spans 14 amino acids. Germline CDR1 reads SGHVS; CDR2 reads FQNEAQ. The CDR3 loop is CASRKEQGNYGYTF. The CDR3 bases that were read are TGTGCCAGCAGGAAAGAACAGGGGAACTATGGC.

This clone was detected many times. The DNA ends 3 residues before the CDR3 does, and the rest of the CDR3 is filled in from the germline J gene. The chain links TRBV12-3 or TRBV12-4 to TRBJ1-3; D possibly corresponds to TRBD1 (5 bases). V was clipped by 5 bases and J by 0 bases, with 8 bases between them. This CDR3 spans 14 amino acids. The covered CDR3 bases are TGTGCCAGCAGTCGTACAGGCTCTGGAAACACC. This codes for CASSRTGSGNT. The complete CDR3 protein is CASSRTGSGNTIYF.

This clone was seen repeatedly, ten times or more. With the read ending 3 residues before the CDR3 end, the germline J gene is used to fill in that end. The J gene is TRBJ1-2, the V gene TRBV6-2 or TRBV6-3, with TRBD1 as a possible D gene (5 bases). Germline V CDR1 and CDR2: MNHEY, SVGEGT. The CDR3 is 12 amino acids. The sequenced part of the CDR3 DNA is TGTGCCAGCACCGAGGCAGGGCGCGGC. It encodes CASTEAGRG. The full CDR3 is CASTEAGRGYTF.

This clone was found a few times. The missing CDR3 end, 3 residues past where the read stops, is filled in from the germline J gene. V and J are TRBV2 and TRBJ1-1; no reliable D call. The CDR3 contains 14 residues. The V gene lost 4 bases and the J gene lost 5 bases, with 14 bases spanning the gap. Germline V gene sequence: CDR1 SNHLY, CDR2 FYNNEI. Incomplete CDR3 DNA: TGTGCCAGCAGTGTCCTGCATCAACAGACTGAA. This translates into CASSVLHQQTE. The CDR3 in its entirety is CASSVLHQQTEAFF.

This clone was seen at least ten times. The DNA ends 3 residues before the CDR3 does, and the rest of the CDR3 is filled in from the germline J gene. This chain uses TRBV7-2 with TRBJ2-1; a possible D gene is TRBD2 (6 bases). Trimming took 0 bases from V and 9 from J, leaving 21 bases between them. CDR1 is SGHTA, CDR2 FQGNSA, per germline. The CDR3 totals 17 residues. CDR3 bases read: TGTGCCAGCAGCTTAGCGCCGAATGTGGGAGGCCAGGGTGAG. It codes for CASSLAPNVGGQGE. The complete CDR3 sequence is CASSLAPNVGGQGEQFF.

This clone was recorded at least ten times. The CDR3 end is not reached by the read, which stops 3 residues before it; the germline J gene fills it in. This chain joins TRBV12-3 or TRBV12-4 and TRBJ1-2, with D possibly being TRBD1 (5 bases). The CDR3 spans 15 residues. Trimming cost V 6 bases and J 3 bases, with 17 bases left between them. The sequenced CDR3 bases are TGTGCCAGCAGCCCCCTCCGGGGGGGAGACTATGGC. Protein: CASSPLRGGDYG. The CDR3 as a whole reads CASSPLRGGDYGYTF.

There are many counts of this clone. The observed sequence ends 3 residues before the CDR3 terminus, with the missing tail filled in from the germline J gene. This chain uses TRBV7-8 with TRBJ1-5; 8 positions agree with TRBD1. Germline V gene lookup returns CDR1 SGHVS and CDR2 FQNEAQ. The CDR3 runs 16 residues. J lost 0 bases, V lost 5 bases, and 6 bases had no gene match. The CDR3 bases that were read are TGTGCCAGCAGCCCTGGACAGGGTGTTAGCAATCAGCCC. This codes for CASSPGQGVSNQP. The whole CDR3 protein reads CASSPGQGVSNQPQHF. The whole variable domain, remainder taken from reference TRBV7-8 and TRBJ1-5, is GAGVSQSPRYKVAKRGQDVALRCDPISGHVSLFWYQQALGQGPEFLTYFQNEAQLDKSGLPSDRFFAERPEGSVSTLKIQRTQQEDSAVYLCASSPGQGVSNQPQHFGDGTRLSIL.

This clone has ten or more counts. The CDR3 is cut off 3 residues early in the read; its end comes from the germline J gene. V usage is TRBV23-1 and J usage is TRBJ2-7, with 8 bases matching TRBD1. TRBV23-1 falls under the ORF class, with uncertain function. J was trimmed by 3 bases and V by 3 bases; bases with no gene match: 7. There are 15 residues in the CDR3. This CDR3 reads CASSQSTGDHYEQYF. CDR3 DNA (partial): TGCGCCAGCAGTCAGTCGACAGGGGACCACTACGAG.

This clone has a count of ten or more. The CDR3 extends 3 residues past the end of the read, so its final part is completed from the germline J gene. The chain carries TRBV7-9 and TRBJ1-5; possible D gene TRBD1, 5 bases. Germline V gene data show CDR1 as SEHNR and CDR2 as FQNEAQ (reference sequence). The V end lost 4 bases, the J end lost 0 bases, and 10 bases lay between the germline ends. The CDR3 sequence is 15 residues long. The CDR3 loop is CASSYDSYSNQPQHF. CDR3 bases read: TGTGCCAGCAGCTACGACAGTTATAGCAATCAGCCC.

A note on this clone: The sequence runs out 3 residues before the end of the CDR3; the remainder is reconstructed from the germline J gene. The V gene is TRBV20-1, the J gene TRBJ2-7; possibly TRBD1 or TRBD2 for D (5 bases each). Trimming cost V 3 bases and J 5 bases, with 11 bases left between them. Germline V gene data show CDR1 as DFQATT and CDR2 as SNEGSKA (reference sequence). The CDR3 is 12 residues long. CDR3 bases read: TGCAGTGCTAGCGAGAGGGGTCACGAG. As protein: CSASERGHE. The entire CDR3 is CSASERGHEQYF.